Sequencing of this T cell receptor beta chain was carried out in a study of T cell repertoires in ileal Crohn's disease. Whole-study results and caveats: High-frequency clones were more common in sorted CD8 than CD4 cells. Clonality above 26.8% at surgery always came with endoscopic recurrence.

Points on this clone: What it recognizes is unknown.

Time point reported: inflamed ileum from the surgical specimen. The table came from immunoSEQ multiplex PCR; TCRdb's copy has only in-frame clones and leaves some out. In the table there are 15,000 or so clones, less than 80% of which are singletons. This CDR3 spans 11 amino acids. The germline CDR1 and CDR2 sequences are DFQATT and SNEGSKA (reference sequence). V lost 6 bases and J lost 4, with 9 bases in between. This rearrangement joins TRBV20-1 to TRBJ1-2; D is perhaps TRBD1 (5 bases). Specimen: ileal tissue. The sequence derives from an adult with Crohn's disease. The CDR3 DNA is TGCAGTGCCGCAGGGCCCTATGGCTACACCTTC. Encoded protein: CSAAGPYGYTF.